One sample yielded the 10 T cell receptor beta chains listed below, sequenced in a study of lung T cells in sarcoidosis with Löfgren's syndrome. From the reads, TCRdb called clonotypes with MiXCR, one entry per CDR3 protein. The data show approximately 2,500 distinct CDR3 sequences, about 29% seen once. The material sequenced was CD4+ T cells from PBMCs. The source of these receptors is a human donor with sarcoidosis (Löfgren's syndrome or another form), or a control subject (not recorded which).

This clonotype is medium-sized by share. The chain joins TRBV4-1 to TRBJ1-5; TRBD1 matches 11 bases. Looked up from germline, CDR1 is MGHRA and CDR2 is YSYEKL. The length of the CDR3 is 18 residues. Germline trimming cut 0 bases from V and 5 bases from J; bases unmatched to any gene: 9. The CDR3 sequence: CASSQEGGTGGIYQPQHF. Here the CDR3 DNA reads TGCGCCAGCAGCCAAGAGGGGGGGACAGGGGGAATCTATCAGCCCCAGCATTTT.

As regards this clonotype: An end of the junction does not agree with germline; a read error may underlie this. The rearrangement links TRBV19 to TRBJ2-7; the match to TRBD2 covers 7 bases. Germline assignment: CDR1 LNHDA and CDR2 SQIVND (reference sequence). The CDR3 runs 16 residues. CDR3 in DNA: TGTGCCAGTAGTTCCGCCCCGGCAGCGGGGTCCTACGAGCAATACTTC. It specifies CASSSAPAAGSYEQYF.

This clonotype was recorded many times. The V and J genes are TRBV2 and TRBJ2-1, with TRBD2 matching over 10 bases. V dropped 7 bases and J dropped 8; count of bases not matched to a gene: 2. Germline lookup yields CDR1 SNHLY and CDR2 FYNNEI. This CDR3 is built from 12 residues. Written as DNA, the CDR3 is TGTGCCAGCAAGGGACTAGCGCATGAGCAGTTCTTC. Protein product: CASKGLAHEQFF.

With regard to this clonotype: A much larger clone is a single base away; this may be a read error. The gene calls are TRBV7-3 and TRBJ2-5, with a tentative D call TRBD1 (5 bases). Per germline, CDR1 SGHTA and CDR2 FQGTGA. The CDR3 length is 13 residues. CDR3 residues: CASSFRVQEAQYF. The CDR3 coding sequence is TGTGCCAGCAGCTTCAGGGTCCAAGAGGCCCAGTACTTC. Full variable domain (missing parts from reference TRBV7-3 and TRBJ2-5): GAGVSQTPSNKVTEKGKYVELRCDPISGHTALYWYRQSLGQGPEFLIYFQGTGAADDSGLPNDRFFAVRPEGSVSTLKIQRTERGDSAVYLCASSFRVQEAQYFGPGTRLLVL.

The V and J genes are TRBV5-1 and TRBJ2-3; D unclear. The germline V and J ends were trimmed by 1 base and 1 base, with 7 bases remaining between them. Germline V gene lookup returns CDR1 SGHRS and CDR2 YFSETQ. The CDR3 runs to 14 residues. The CDR3 spells CASSLIAGTDTQYF. The CDR3 coding sequence is TGCGCCAGCAGCTTGATCGCCGGCACAGATACGCAGTATTTT.

Turning to this clonotype: At one end the junction does not follow the germline gene, possibly because of a read error. V and J are TRBV28 and TRBJ2-1; the D call may be TRBD1 or TRBD2 (5 bases each). From germline, CDR1 is MDHEN and CDR2 SYDVKM. The CDR3 has 13 residues. The CDR3 here is CAVRGTKWNGQFF. CDR3 bases: TGTGCTGTACGGGGCACAAAGTGGAATGGGCAGTTCTTC.

The rearrangement uses TRBV9 and TRBJ2-6; TRBD1 might be the D (6 bases). Trimming stripped 4 bases from V and 0 bases from J, with 8 bases between. Per the germline V gene, CDR1 is SGDLS and CDR2 is YYNGEE. This CDR3 comprises 15 residues. CDR3 sequence (DNA): TGTGCCAGCAGCACCAGGGGCTCTGGGGCCAACGTCCTGACTTTC. Protein product: CASSTRGSGANVLTF.

This clonotype was recorded many times. The rearrangement links TRBV7-8 to TRBJ2-7; the match to TRBD1 covers 7 bases. The CDR3 is made up of 13 amino acids. The V gene's germline CDR1 is SGHVS and CDR2 FQNEAQ. With V trimmed by 5 bases and J by 3 bases, 4 bases remained unmatched. CDR3 nucleotide sequence: TGTGCCAGCAGCCCTCGGACAGGCTACGAGCAGTACTTC. It yields the protein CASSPRTGYEQYF. The full variable domain, rest sourced from reference TRBV7-8 and TRBJ2-7, is GAGVSQSPRYKVAKRGQDVALRCDPISGHVSLFWYQQALGQGPEFLTYFQNEAQLDKSGLPSDRFFAERPEGSVSTLKIQRTQQEDSAVYLCASSPRTGYEQYFGPGTRLTVT.

To note about this clonotype: This may be a read error: a much more frequent sequence differs by one nucleotide. The V call is TRBV7-3, the J call TRBJ2-3; D might be TRBD1 (6 bases). CDR3 length equals 12 residues. Trimming left V 3 bases short and J 7 bases short, with 8 bases between. From germline, CDR1 is SGHTA and CDR2 FQGTGA. CDR3 DNA sequence: TGTGCCAGCAGCTTCACAGGGTATACGCAGTATTTT. Translation: CASSFTGYTQYF.

The chain has TRBV28 and TRBJ2-1; D is perhaps TRBD1 (6 bases). V was shortened by 6 bases and J by 15 bases, with 24 bases between the two germline ends. The CDR3 loop spans 14 amino acids. CDR1 is MDHEN and CDR2 is SYDVKM in the germline V gene. The CDR3 nucleotides are TGTGCCAGCAGCGACAGGCCCTCCTACAATGATCGGTTCTTC. Translating it yields CASSDRPSYNDRFF.